The entry that follows covers one TCR beta chain sequence. This specimen comes from a study of cytomegalovirus exposure and HLA in healthy donors. PCR was performed using 60 Vbeta and 13 Jbeta primers. Sequencing used immunoSEQ multiplex PCR; TCRdb keeps in-frame clones, though not all of them. The sample lists 140,000 to 150,000 clones; approximately 68% were seen once. V lost 10 bases to trimming and J lost 11 bases; unmatched junction nucleotides: 11. The germline V gene encodes CDR1 MGHDK and CDR2 SYGVNS. This CDR3 spans 12 amino acids. This TCR derives from a man between 60 and 70 years old in good health and CMV-seronegative. Specimen: PBMCs. J is TRBJ1-1 and V is TRBV25-1; the match to TRBD1 covers 9 bases. CDR3 region: CAKGTGSLGAFF. The DNA for the CDR3 is TGTGCCAAGGGGACAGGGTCCCTAGGGGCTTTCTTT.